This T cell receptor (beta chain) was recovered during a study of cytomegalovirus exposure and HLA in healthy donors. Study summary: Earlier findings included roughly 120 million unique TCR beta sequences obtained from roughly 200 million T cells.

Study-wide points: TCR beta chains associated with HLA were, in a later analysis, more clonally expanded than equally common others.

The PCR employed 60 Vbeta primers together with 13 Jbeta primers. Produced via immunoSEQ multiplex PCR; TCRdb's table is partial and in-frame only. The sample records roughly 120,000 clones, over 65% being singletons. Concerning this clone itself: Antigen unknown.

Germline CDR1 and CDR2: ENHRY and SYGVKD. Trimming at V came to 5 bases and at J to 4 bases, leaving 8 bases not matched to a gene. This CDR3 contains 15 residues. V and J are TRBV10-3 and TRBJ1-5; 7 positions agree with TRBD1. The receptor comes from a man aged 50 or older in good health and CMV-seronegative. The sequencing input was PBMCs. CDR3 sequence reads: CAISPTGFQNQPQHF. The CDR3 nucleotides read TGTGCCATCAGTCCGACAGGGTTTCAAAATCAGCCCCAGCATTTT.